This passage covers 7 T cell receptor beta chains from one sample sequenced in a study of cytomegalovirus exposure and HLA in healthy donors. Vbeta (60) and Jbeta (13) primers were used in the PCR. The table came from immunoSEQ multiplex PCR; TCRdb's copy has only in-frame clones and leaves some out. The table gives about 140,000 clones; the top ten clones make up about 2.2% of it. Material for sequencing was PBMCs. The receptors come from a woman under 30 in good health and CMV-seronegative.

The chain is built from TRBV4-3 and TRBJ2-3; D may be TRBD1 (6 bases). In germline, CDR1 is LGHNA, CDR2 YSLEER. CDR3 size: 15 residues. Trimming left V 0 bases short and J 4 bases short, with 11 bases between. The CDR3 is CASSQDRTVPDTQYF. As DNA, the CDR3 is TGCGCCAGCAGCCAAGATAGGACAGTCCCAGATACGCAGTATTTT.

V is TRBV12-5 and J is TRBJ1-5; 10 nucleotides align to TRBD1. Germline loops: CDR1 LGHNT, CDR2 FRNRAP. V was pared by 5 bases and J by 4 bases, with 11 bases of the junction left unmatched. The CDR3 runs 17 residues. CDR3 bases: TGTGCTAGTGGTCCCGGAGGGGGACAGGGGATAAATCAGCCCCAGCATTTT. It translates to CASGPGGGQGINQPQHF.

The chain employs TRBV2 and TRBJ1-1; no reliable D call. From germline, CDR1 is SNHLY and CDR2 FYNNEI. The CDR3 sequence is 15 residues long. Trimming pared 8 bases from V and 3 bases from J, leaving 19 bases between. CDR3 amino acids: CASGELVSRDTEAFF. The CDR3 DNA reads TGTGCCAGCGGGGAGCTGGTTAGTAGGGACACTGAAGCTTTCTTT.

V usage is TRBV6-5 and J usage is TRBJ2-2, with 10 bases aligning to TRBD1. With V trimmed by 11 bases and J by 4 bases, 4 bases remained unmatched. This CDR3 contains 13 residues. CDR1 is MNHEY and CDR2 is SVGAGI in the germline V gene. The CDR3 coding sequence is TGTGCCGTAGGACAGGGGGGCACCGGGGAGCTGTTTTTT. It is translated as CAVGQGGTGELFF.

The gene calls are TRBV2 and TRBJ2-5, with D possibly being TRBD2 (6 bases). V gave up 6 bases and J gave up 2 bases, with 10 bases separating them. CDR1 is SNHLY, CDR2 FYNNEI, per germline. CDR3 size: 13 residues. The CDR3 bases are TGTGCCAGCAGGCGGGGTAATCAAGAGACCCAGTACTTC. Amino acid sequence: CASRRGNQETQYF.

Remarks on this clone: The same CDR3 can be traced to other DNA sequences in this sample. J is TRBJ2-3 and V is TRBV9; 7 nucleotides match TRBD2. The CDR3 has 15 amino acids. From germline, CDR1 is SGDLS and CDR2 YYNGEE. J was trimmed by 2 bases and V by 0 bases; bases with no gene match: 3. The CDR3 region has the DNA TGTGCCAGCAGCGTAGGGGGGGGGACCACAGATACGCAGTATTTT. This gives the protein CASSVGGGTTDTQYF.

The genes are TRBV18 and TRBJ2-7, with 9 nucleotides matching TRBD2. The CDR3 sequence is 16 residues long. Germline V lookup: CDR1 KGHSH, CDR2 LQKENI. V lost 2 bases to trimming and J lost 4 bases; unmatched junction nucleotides: 9. The CDR3 DNA follows: TGTGCCAGCTCACCATCGGGCGGGAGGGCCCTGTACGAGCAGTACTTC. Translated, it gives CASSPSGGRALYEQYF.